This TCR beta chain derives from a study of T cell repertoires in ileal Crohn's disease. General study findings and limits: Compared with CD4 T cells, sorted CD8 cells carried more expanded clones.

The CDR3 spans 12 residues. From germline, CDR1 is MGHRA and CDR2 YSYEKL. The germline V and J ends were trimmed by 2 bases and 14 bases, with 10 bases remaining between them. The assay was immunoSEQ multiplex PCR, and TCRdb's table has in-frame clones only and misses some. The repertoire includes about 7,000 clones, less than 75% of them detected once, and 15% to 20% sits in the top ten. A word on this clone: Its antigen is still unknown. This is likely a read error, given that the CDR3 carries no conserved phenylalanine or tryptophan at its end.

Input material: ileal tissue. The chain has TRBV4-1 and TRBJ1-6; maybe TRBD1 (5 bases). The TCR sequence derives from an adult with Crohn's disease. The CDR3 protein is CASSQKLGALHL. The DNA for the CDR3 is TGCGCCAGCAGCCAAAAACTGGGGGCCCTCCACCTT.